The entry below gives a single T cell receptor (beta chain) sequence along with its context. This clonotype was seen a handful of times. No cognate antigen has been identified for it. The record has no base qualities; no much larger clone is one base away. Interpreted using the paper, the time point label stands for: sample taken at primary tumor resection. Without any cell sorting, TCR sequencing was performed on whole RNA extracted either from tumor and nontumor lung tissue or from cryopreserved PBMC samples. The donors were 60 to 80 patients from the lung TRACERx cohort who had early-stage, untreated non-small cell lung cancer. Only patients with enough RNA available from two or more tumor regions were chosen for TCR sequencing. To prepare the library, 5' RACE was applied. The sample was run on a NextSeq 500. In the TCR library protocol, a unique molecular identifier was attached to each TCR cDNA molecule so that PCR and sequencing errors could be corrected. The original methods were these. TCR identification, UMI-based error correction and CDR3 extraction were all carried out with Decombinator tools. Expanded TCRs were defined as those above a frequency of 2 per 1,000, corresponding to the top 1% of the tumor frequency distribution. Rényi diversity was computed with the R vegan package after subsampling each repertoire 100 times to 5,000 TCRs. CDR3 similarity networks were built from amino acid triplet string-kernel similarity, with CDR3s being connected when pairwise similarity was above 0.82. The raw public reads went through TCRdb reprocessing: fastp at Q25, MiXCR clone calling, in-frame beta chains kept. Rows with one shared CDR3 protein collapse into an entry with the most common genes and DNA. None of the V and J calls come from the authors' own analysis; TCRdb made them. The sample table contains roughly 36,000 distinct CDR3 sequences; only one count was recorded for 4.5% to 6% of them. The top ten clonotypes cover 11% of the sample.

This record comes from a study of spatial heterogeneity in lung cancer (dated by TCRdb to about 2019). In terms of the full investigation: Beta-chain transcripts were consistently detected in greater numbers than alpha-chain transcripts, which likely reflects a higher abundance of beta-chain transcripts. In the raw uncorrected reads, each unique combination of TCR and UMI appeared more than ten times on average. The study quantitatively compared TCR alpha and beta repertoires across multiple tumor regions, matched nontumor lung and blood in non-small cell lung cancer. TCR repertoire features were related to nonsynonymous mutation counts determined by whole-exome sequencing of tumor tissue. At surgery, both alpha and beta chains were TCR-sequenced in under 250 tumor regions, approximately 64 matched nontumor lung samples and a few dozen PBMC samples. The paper's findings and limits, for the study overall: Confirming at a functional level the hypothesis that regional TCRs recognize regional mutations was considered to require additional single-cell paired TCR alpha and beta sequencing. Ubiquitous expanded tumor TCRs showed up in blood more often at tumor resection than at routine follow-up.

The germline V gene (reference sequence) provides CDR1 GTSNPN and CDR2 SVGIG. V drops 2 bases and J drops 9 bases, leaving 14 bases in between. From its cysteine to its phenylalanine, the CDR3 spans 13 amino acids. The kept DNA is CDR3 alone, 39 bases in frame from the first base. In this chain, TRBV30 is recombined with TRBJ1-5; the D gene identity is not certain. This TCR derives from a male donor with early-stage non-small cell lung cancer. Sequencing was performed on PBMCs, taken at surgery. This receptor has the CDR3 CAWSLRLESPQHF. The DNA reads as follows: TGTGCCTGGAGTCTAAGACTGGAATCGCCCCAGCATTTT.